This is a list of T cell receptor beta chains from one sample in a study of blood T cell repertoires in COVID-19. Sequenced by immunoSEQ multiplex PCR; TCRdb stores in-frame clones only, minus some. This sample has 95,000 to 150,000 clones, with approximately 74% found just once. Sequences were obtained from peripheral blood. The receptors were sampled from a man aged 55 to 69 with acute or convalescent COVID-19. The CDR3 runs from the conserved cysteine through the conserved F or W. D genes are given only for firm matches. Part of the rows lack a size; the others show once, few, many or a class for expanded clones.

d_gene: TRBD2
abundance: many
j_gene: TRBJ2-3
v_gene: TRBV4-1
CDR3aa: CASSQDRRLAGEADTQYF
CDR3nt: TGCGCCAGCAGCCAAGATCGTCGTCTAGCGGGAGAAGCAGATACGCAGTATTTT

d_gene: TRBD1
abundance: NA
j_gene: TRBJ1-2
v_gene: TRBV6-1
CDR3aa: CASSEFWTGGNYGYTF
CDR3nt: TGTGCCAGCAGTGAATTTTGGACAGGGGGAAACTATGGCTACACCTTC

d_gene: NA
abundance: NA
j_gene: TRBJ1-3
v_gene: TRBV29-1
CDR3aa: CSVATAGNTIYF
CDR3nt: TGCAGCGTTGCGACAGCCGGAAACACCATATATTTT

d_gene: NA
abundance: NA
j_gene: TRBJ2-1
v_gene: TRBV7-6
CDR3aa: CASNAETGGASSTFF
CDR3nt: TGTGCCAGCAATGCGGAAACAGGGGGGGCGTCTAGTACTTTCTTC

d_gene: NA
abundance: many
j_gene: TRBJ2-7
v_gene: TRBV5-4
CDR3aa: CASRSTGSYEQYF
CDR3nt: TGTGCCAGCAGATCAACAGGGAGCTACGAGCAGTACTTC

d_gene: NA
abundance: NA
j_gene: TRBJ1-6
v_gene: TRBV6-6
CDR3aa: CASRSGNNSPLHF
CDR3nt: TGTGCCAGCAGGTCAGGGAACAATTCACCCCTCCACTTT

d_gene: NA
abundance: NA
j_gene: TRBJ1-4
v_gene: TRBV19
CDR3aa: CASSIVQGKLFF
CDR3nt: TGTGCCAGTAGTATTGTCCAGGGAAAACTGTTTTTT

d_gene: TRBD2
abundance: NA
j_gene: TRBJ2-1
v_gene: TRBV18
CDR3aa: CASSPQISRLAASYNEQFF
CDR3nt: TGTGCCAGCTCACCCCAAATTTCGCGACTAGCGGCCTCCTACAATGAGCAGTTCTTC

d_gene: TRBD1
abundance: NA
j_gene: TRBJ1-2
v_gene: TRBV6-6
CDR3aa: CASRRDRGFLGYTF
CDR3nt: TGTGCCAGCAGGAGGGACAGGGGGTTTTTAGGCTACACCTTC

d_gene: NA
abundance: NA
j_gene: TRBJ2-2
v_gene: TRBV19
CDR3aa: CASRSRGVTGELFF
CDR3nt: TGTGCCAGTAGGAGCCGAGGCGTCACCGGGGAGCTGTTTTTT

d_gene: NA
abundance: NA
j_gene: TRBJ1-2
v_gene: TRBV24-1
CDR3aa: CATSDALYNYGYTF
CDR3nt: TGTGCCACCAGTGACGCTCTATATAACTATGGCTACACCTTC

d_gene: NA
abundance: NA
j_gene: TRBJ1-6
v_gene: TRBV5-1
CDR3aa: CASSPSQVPGSLHF
CDR3nt: TGCGCCAGCAGCCCATCTCAGGTCCCGGGGTCCCTCCACTTT

d_gene: NA
abundance: NA
j_gene: TRBJ1-1
v_gene: TRBV18
CDR3aa: CASSPSNTEAFF
CDR3nt: TGTGCCAGCTCACCCTCGAACACTGAAGCTTTCTTT

d_gene: NA
abundance: once
j_gene: TRBJ1-1
v_gene: TRBV6-5
CDR3aa: CASTSPSTGNTEAFF
CDR3nt: TGTGCCAGCACTTCCCCATCGACGGGGAACACTGAAGCTTTCTTT

d_gene: NA
abundance: NA
j_gene: TRBJ2-7
v_gene: TRBV3-1/TRBV3-2
CDR3aa: CASSQEGGAGEQYF
CDR3nt: TGTGCCAGCAGCCAAGAAGGAGGGGCGGGAGAGCAGTACTTC